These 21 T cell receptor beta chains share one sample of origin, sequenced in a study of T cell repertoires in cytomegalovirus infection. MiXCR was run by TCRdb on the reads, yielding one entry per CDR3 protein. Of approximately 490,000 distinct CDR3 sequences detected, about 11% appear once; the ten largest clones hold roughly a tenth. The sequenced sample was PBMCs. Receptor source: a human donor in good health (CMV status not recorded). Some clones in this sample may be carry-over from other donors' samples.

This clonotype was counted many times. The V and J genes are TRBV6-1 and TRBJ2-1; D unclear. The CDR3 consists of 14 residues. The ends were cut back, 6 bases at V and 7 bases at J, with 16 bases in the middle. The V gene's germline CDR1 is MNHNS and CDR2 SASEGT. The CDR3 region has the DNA TGTGCCAGCAGCCCCAGGCCACCCGGAAATGAGCAGTTCTTC. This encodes CASSPRPPGNEQFF.

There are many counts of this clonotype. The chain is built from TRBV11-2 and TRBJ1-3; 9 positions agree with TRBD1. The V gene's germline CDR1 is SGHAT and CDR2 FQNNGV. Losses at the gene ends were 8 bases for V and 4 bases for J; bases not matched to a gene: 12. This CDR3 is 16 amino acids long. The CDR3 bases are TGTGCCAGCCGATCCTCACAGGGGGCTTCCGGAAACACCATATATTTT. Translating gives CASRSSQGASGNTIYF.

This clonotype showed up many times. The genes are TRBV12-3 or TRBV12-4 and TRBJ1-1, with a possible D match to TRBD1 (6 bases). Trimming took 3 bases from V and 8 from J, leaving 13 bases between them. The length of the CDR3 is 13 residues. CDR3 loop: CASSFVGGKEAFF. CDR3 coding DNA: TGTGCCAGCAGTTTTGTAGGGGGAAAGGAAGCTTTCTTT.

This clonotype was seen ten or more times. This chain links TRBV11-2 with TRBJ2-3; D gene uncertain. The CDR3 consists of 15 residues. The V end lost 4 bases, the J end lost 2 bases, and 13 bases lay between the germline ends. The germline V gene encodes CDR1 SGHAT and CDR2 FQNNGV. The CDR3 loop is CASSSIERHTDTQYF. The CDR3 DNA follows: TGTGCCAGCAGCTCCATAGAGAGACACACAGATACGCAGTATTTT.

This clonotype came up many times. In DNA form, the CDR3 reads TGTGCCACCAGCAGGGACACTACAGAAATGAACACTGAAGCTTTCTTT. Its protein is CATSRDTTEMNTEAFF. The chain recombines TRBV15 with TRBJ1-1; D possibly corresponds to TRBD1 (5 bases). V lost 3 bases and J lost 0, with 14 bases in between. CDR3 length: 16 residues. Germline V gives CDR1 LNHNV, CDR2 YYDKDF (reference sequence).

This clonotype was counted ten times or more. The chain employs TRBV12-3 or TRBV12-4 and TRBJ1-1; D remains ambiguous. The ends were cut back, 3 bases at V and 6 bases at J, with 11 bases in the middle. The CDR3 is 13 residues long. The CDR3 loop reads CASSLGRLSEAFF. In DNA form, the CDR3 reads TGTGCCAGCAGTTTGGGCAGGCTCTCTGAAGCTTTCTTT.

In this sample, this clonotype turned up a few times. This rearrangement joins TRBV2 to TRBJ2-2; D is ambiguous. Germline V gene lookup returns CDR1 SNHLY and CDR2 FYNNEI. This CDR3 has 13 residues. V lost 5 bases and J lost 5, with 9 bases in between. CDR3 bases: TGTGCCAGCAGTTTTGCAGAAACCGGGGAGCTGTTTTTT. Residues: CASSFAETGELFF.

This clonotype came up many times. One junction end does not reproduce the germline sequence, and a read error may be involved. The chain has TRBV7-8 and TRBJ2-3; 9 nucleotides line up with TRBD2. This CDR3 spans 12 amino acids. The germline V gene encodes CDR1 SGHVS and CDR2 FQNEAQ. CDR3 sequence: CASSFSGGRGNF. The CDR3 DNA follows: TGTGCCAGCAGCTTTAGCGGGGGCCGGGGTAATTTT.

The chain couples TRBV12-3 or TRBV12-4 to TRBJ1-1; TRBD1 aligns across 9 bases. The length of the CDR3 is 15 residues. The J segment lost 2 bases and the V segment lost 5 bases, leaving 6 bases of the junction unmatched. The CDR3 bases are TGTGCCAGCAGTCCCACAGGGGGCGCAAACACTGAAGCTTTCTTT. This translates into CASSPTGGANTEAFF.

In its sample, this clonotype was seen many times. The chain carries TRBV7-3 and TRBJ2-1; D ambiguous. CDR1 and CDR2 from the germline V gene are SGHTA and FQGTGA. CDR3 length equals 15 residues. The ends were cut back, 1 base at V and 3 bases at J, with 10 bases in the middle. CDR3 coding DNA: TGTGCCAGCAGCTTAAGCGGCGGATTCTACAATGAGCAGTTCTTC. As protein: CASSLSGGFYNEQFF.

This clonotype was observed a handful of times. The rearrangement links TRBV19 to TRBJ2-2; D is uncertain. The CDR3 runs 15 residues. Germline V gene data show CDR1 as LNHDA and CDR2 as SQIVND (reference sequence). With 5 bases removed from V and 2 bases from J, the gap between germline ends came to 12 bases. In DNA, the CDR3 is TGTGCCAGTAGTGCCAGCCTGTCAAACACCGGGGAGCTGTTTTTT. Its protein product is CASSASLSNTGELFF.

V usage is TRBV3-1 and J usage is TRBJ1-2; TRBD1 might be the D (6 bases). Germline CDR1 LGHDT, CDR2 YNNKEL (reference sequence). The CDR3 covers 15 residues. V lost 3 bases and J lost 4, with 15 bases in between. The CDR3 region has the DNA TGTGCCAGCAGCCACGAGAGACAGGAGGTCTATGGCTACACCTTC. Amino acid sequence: CASSHERQEVYGYTF.

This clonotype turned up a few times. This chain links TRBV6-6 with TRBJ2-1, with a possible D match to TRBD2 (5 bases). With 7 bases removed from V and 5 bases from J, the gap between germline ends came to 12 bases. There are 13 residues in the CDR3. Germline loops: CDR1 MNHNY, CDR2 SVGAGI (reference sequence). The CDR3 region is CASTEDFDNEQFF. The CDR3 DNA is TGTGCCAGCACCGAGGACTTTGACAATGAGCAGTTCTTC.

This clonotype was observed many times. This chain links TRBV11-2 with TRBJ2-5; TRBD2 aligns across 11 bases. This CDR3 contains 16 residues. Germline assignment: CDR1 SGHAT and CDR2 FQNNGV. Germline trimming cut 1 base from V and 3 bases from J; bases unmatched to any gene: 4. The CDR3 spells CASSLVLAGAEETQYF. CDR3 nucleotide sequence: TGTGCCAGCAGCTTAGTACTAGCGGGAGCGGAAGAGACCCAGTACTTC.

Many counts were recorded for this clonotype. This chain's CDR3 is CASNPGLAGIEQYF. CDR3 in DNA: TGTGCCAGCAACCCGGGACTAGCGGGAATCGAGCAGTACTTC. The rearrangement uses TRBV2 and TRBJ2-7; 13 bases agree with TRBD2. Looked up from germline, CDR1 is SNHLY and CDR2 is FYNNEI. V lost 7 bases and J lost 6; bases outside the gene matches: 6. The CDR3 is 14 amino acids.

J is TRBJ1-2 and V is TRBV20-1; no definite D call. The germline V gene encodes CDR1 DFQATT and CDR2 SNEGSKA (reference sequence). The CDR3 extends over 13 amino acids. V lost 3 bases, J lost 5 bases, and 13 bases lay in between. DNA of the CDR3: TGCAGTGCTAGGGCTCTACGAGCTTATGGCTACACCTTC. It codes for CSARALRAYGYTF.

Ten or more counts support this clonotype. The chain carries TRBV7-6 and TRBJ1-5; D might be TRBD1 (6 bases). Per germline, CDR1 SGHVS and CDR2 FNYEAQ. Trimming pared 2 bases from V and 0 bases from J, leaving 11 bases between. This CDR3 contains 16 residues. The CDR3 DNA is TGTGCCAGCAGCTTACAGGCAGGGGATAGCAATCAGCCCCAGCATTTT. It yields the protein CASSLQAGDSNQPQHF.

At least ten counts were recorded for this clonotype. In nucleotides, the CDR3 is TGTGCCAGCAGTTTATTGGGGCTCACTGAAGCTTTCTTT. This sequence encodes CASSLLGLTEAFF. The chain is built from TRBV28 and TRBJ1-1; D is possibly TRBD1 (5 bases). Germline assignment: CDR1 MDHEN and CDR2 SYDVKM. V gave up 1 base and J gave up 4 bases, with 7 bases separating them. CDR3 length equals 13 residues.

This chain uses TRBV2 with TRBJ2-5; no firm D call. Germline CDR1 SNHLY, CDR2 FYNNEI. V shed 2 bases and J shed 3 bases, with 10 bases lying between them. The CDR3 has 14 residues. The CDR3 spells CASSETTWEETQYF. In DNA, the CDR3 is TGTGCCAGCAGTGAAACGACTTGGGAAGAGACCCAGTACTTC. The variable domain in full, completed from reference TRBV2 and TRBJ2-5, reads EPEVTQTPSHQVTQMGQEVILRCVPISNHLYFYWYRQILGQKVEFLVSFYNNEISEKSEIFDDQFSVERPDGSNFTLKIRSTKLEDSAMYFCASSETTWEETQYFGPGTRLLVL.

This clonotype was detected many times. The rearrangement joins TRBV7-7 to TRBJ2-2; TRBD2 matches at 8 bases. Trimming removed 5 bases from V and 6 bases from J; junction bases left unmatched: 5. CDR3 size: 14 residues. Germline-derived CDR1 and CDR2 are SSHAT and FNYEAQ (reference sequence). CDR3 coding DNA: TGTGCCAGCAGCCCCGGACTAGCCCCCGGGGAGCTGTTTTTT. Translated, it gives CASSPGLAPGELFF.

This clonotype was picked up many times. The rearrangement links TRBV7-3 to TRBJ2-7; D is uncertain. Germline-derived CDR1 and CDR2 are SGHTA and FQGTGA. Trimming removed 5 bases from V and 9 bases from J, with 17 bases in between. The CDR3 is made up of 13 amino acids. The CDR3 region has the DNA TGTGCCAGCAGCATAGGAGACAAACAACTGCAGTACTTC. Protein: CASSIGDKQLQYF.